The next 13 T cell receptor beta chains were all read from a single sample in a study of blood T cell repertoires in COVID-19. TCRdb's copy holds only in-frame clones and misses some; the assay was immunoSEQ multiplex PCR. The sample records 60,000 or so clones, 70% to 90% being singletons. Source material: peripheral blood. The source is a human donor in a cohort sampled during active COVID-19.

This clone was seen only once. V and J are TRBV9 and TRBJ1-5; 7 bases match TRBD1. In germline, CDR1 is SGDLS, CDR2 YYNGEE. Unmatched junction bases numbered 7, after V lost 3 bases and J lost 10 bases. The CDR3 spans 13 residues. CDR3 nucleotide sequence: TGTGCCAGCAGCGCCGGGACAGTGAGCCCCCAGCATTTT. It yields the protein CASSAGTVSPQHF.

This chain connects TRBV3-1 (or the pseudogene TRBV3-2) to TRBJ1-2; D call uncertain. CDR3 length: 14 amino acids. CDR1 is LGHDT and CDR2 is YNNKEL in the germline V gene (reference sequence). The germline V and J ends were trimmed by 4 bases and 4 bases, with 13 bases remaining between them. CDR3 coding DNA: TGTGCCAGCAGCCCCCCGTCGGGGTTCTATGGCTACACCTTC. Protein: CASSPPSGFYGYTF.

This rearrangement joins TRBV5-6 to TRBJ2-3; D may be TRBD1 (5 bases). Germline CDR1 and CDR2: SGHDT and YYEEEE. The CDR3 sequence is 16 residues long. The ends were cut back, 0 bases at V and 1 base at J, with 12 bases in the middle. The CDR3 DNA is TGTGCCAGCAGCTTGGAACTTTGGACACGCACAGATACGCAGTATTTT. This sequence encodes CASSLELWTRTDTQYF.

V and J are TRBV30 and TRBJ1-5; D is uncertain. Germline values: CDR1 GTSNPN, CDR2 SVGIG (reference sequence). This CDR3 is 14 amino acids long. With 3 bases removed from V and 4 bases from J, the gap between germline ends came to 13 bases. CDR3: CAWSRSLANQPQHF. The DNA of the CDR3 is TGTGCCTGGAGCCGTTCCTTAGCAAATCAGCCCCAGCATTTT.

V usage is TRBV2 and J usage is TRBJ2-7; D gene ambiguous. The V gene's germline CDR1 is SNHLY and CDR2 FYNNEI. The CDR3 runs to 13 residues. V gave up 3 bases and J gave up 7 bases, with 13 bases separating them. The CDR3 is CASSESYYLEQYF. DNA of the CDR3: TGTGCCAGCAGTGAGTCATACTACCTTGAGCAGTACTTC. The whole variable domain, remainder taken from reference TRBV2 and TRBJ2-7, is EPEVTQTPSHQVTQMGQEVILRCVPISNHLYFYWYRQILGQKVEFLVSFYNNEISEKSEIFDDQFSVERPDGSNFTLKIRSTKLEDSAMYFCASSESYYLEQYFGPGTRLTVT.

This chain links TRBV7-2 with TRBJ1-5; tentatively, D is TRBD1 (5 bases). Germline lookup yields CDR1 SGHTA and CDR2 FQGNSA. The V end was cut by 4 bases, the J end by 0 bases, with 10 bases between. This CDR3 is built from 15 residues. The CDR3 bases are TGTGCCAGCAGCTCCCAGGGAAATAGCAATCAGCCCCAGCATTTT. Amino acids: CASSSQGNSNQPQHF.

V gene TRBV6-5 combines with J gene TRBJ1-2; D call uncertain. V was trimmed by 2 bases and J by 1 base, leaving 2 bases between them. CDR3 length equals 12 residues. Germline lookup yields CDR1 MNHEY and CDR2 SVGAGI. The CDR3 reads CASSYRNYGYTF. CDR3 DNA sequence: TGTGCCAGCAGTTACCGTAACTATGGCTACACCTTC.

The gene calls are TRBV7-9 and TRBJ1-3, with TRBD1 as a possible D gene (6 bases). This CDR3 has 16 amino acids. Germline CDR1 is SEHNR and CDR2 is FQNEAQ (reference sequence). With 4 bases removed from V and 1 base from J, the gap between germline ends came to 14 bases. Written as DNA, the CDR3 is TGTGCCAGCAGCTCCACAGGGTGGGAGTCTGGAAACACCATATATTTT. Its translation: CASSSTGWESGNTIYF.

V usage is TRBV10-1 and J usage is TRBJ2-3; 10 bases align to TRBD2. The CDR3 is 15 amino acids. Germline V gene sequence: CDR1 WNHNN, CDR2 SYGVQD (reference sequence). V shed 6 bases, J shed 1 base, and the junction held 4 bases outside the gene matches. CDR3 sequence reads: CASSSGTSGTDTQYF. In nucleotides, the CDR3 is TGCGCCAGCAGCTCCGGGACTAGCGGCACAGATACGCAGTATTTT.

The V and J genes are TRBV4-2 and TRBJ2-5, with 7 bases lining up with TRBD1. Per germline, CDR1 LGHNA and CDR2 YNFKEQ. The CDR3 has 16 residues. The V and J ends lost 1 base and 1 base, in that order; junction bases with no gene match: 6. CDR3 sequence reads: CASSQATGRVQETQYF. In DNA, the CDR3 is TGTGCCAGCAGCCAAGCGACAGGGAGAGTCCAAGAGACCCAGTACTTC.

The chain links TRBV7-2 to TRBJ2-3; 16 nucleotides agree with TRBD2. This CDR3 is 18 amino acids long. V shed 4 bases, J shed 0 bases, and the junction held 4 bases outside the gene matches. In germline, CDR1 is SGHTA, CDR2 FQGNSA. Here the CDR3 DNA reads TGTGCCAGCAGCTCCGGGACTAGCGGGGGGGCAAGCACAGATACGCAGTATTTT. This sequence encodes CASSSGTSGGASTDTQYF.

A single count supports this clone. The chain uses TRBV6-2 or TRBV6-3 and TRBJ2-5; TRBD2 matches at 9 bases. The CDR3 consists of 15 residues. CDR1 and CDR2 from the germline V gene are MNHEY and SVGEGT. V lost 2 bases and J lost 5; bases outside the gene matches: 6. The CDR3 sequence: CASSYGRGGYETQYF. CDR3 in DNA: TGTGCCAGCAGTTACGGGCGGGGGGGTTATGAGACCCAGTACTTC.

This clone was seen a handful of times. The chain links TRBV27 to TRBJ2-7; TRBD2 matches 13 bases. V lost 7 bases and J lost 2; bases outside the gene matches: 8. This CDR3 is 16 amino acids long. Germline loops: CDR1 MNHEY, CDR2 SMNVEV (reference sequence). The CDR3, as DNA: TGTGCCAGCACCCCCGGGACTAGCGGGGCTCCCTACGAGCAGTACTTC. Translated, it gives CASTPGTSGAPYEQYF.